The clone carrying this T cell receptor beta chain has just a few counts. Primed by a sample-barcoded 5' primer and a J-beta primer mix, a second PCR proceeded for roughly 6 to 12 cycles. TCRdb re-called the 5' RACE reads with MiXCR, one entry per CDR3 protein. The data show fewer than 900,000 distinct CDR3 sequences, roughly 43% seen once. Germline CDR1 reads SGHRS; CDR2 reads YFSETQ. CDR3 size: 15 residues. V was pared by 0 bases and J by 4 bases, with 13 bases between. The data belong to a study of blood T cells in healthy people across ages. Source material: blood. This TCR was sampled from a woman between 55 and 75 years old in good health. The chain uses TRBV5-1 and TRBJ1-2; no definite D call. CDR3 in amino acids: CASSLAQPAAYGYTF. CDR3 in DNA: TGCGCCAGCAGCTTGGCCCAACCCGCGGCCTATGGCTACACCTTC.